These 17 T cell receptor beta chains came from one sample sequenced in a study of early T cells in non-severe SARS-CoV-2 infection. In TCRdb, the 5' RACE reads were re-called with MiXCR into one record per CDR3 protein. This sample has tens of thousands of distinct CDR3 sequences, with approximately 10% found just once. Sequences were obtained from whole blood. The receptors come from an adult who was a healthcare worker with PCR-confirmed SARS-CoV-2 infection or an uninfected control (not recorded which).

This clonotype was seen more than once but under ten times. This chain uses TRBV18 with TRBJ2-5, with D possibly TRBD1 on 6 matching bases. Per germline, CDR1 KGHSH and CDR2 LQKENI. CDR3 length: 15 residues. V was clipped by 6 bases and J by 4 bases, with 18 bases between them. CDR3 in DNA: TGTGCCAGCTCTCAAACGCTTCAGGGGCGAGAGACCCAGTACTTC. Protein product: CASSQTLQGRETQYF.

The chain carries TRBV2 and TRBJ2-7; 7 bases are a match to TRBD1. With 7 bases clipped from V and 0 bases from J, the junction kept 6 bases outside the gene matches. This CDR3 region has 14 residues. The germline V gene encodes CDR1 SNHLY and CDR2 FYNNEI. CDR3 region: CASNRDSNSYEQYF. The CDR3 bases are TGTGCCAGCAATAGGGACAGTAACTCCTACGAGCAGTACTTC.

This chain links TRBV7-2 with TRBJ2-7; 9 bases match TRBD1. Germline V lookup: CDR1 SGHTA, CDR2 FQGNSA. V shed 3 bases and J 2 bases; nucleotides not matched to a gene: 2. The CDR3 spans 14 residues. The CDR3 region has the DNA TGTGCCAGCAGCTTTGGGACAGGGCCCTACGAGCAGTACTTC. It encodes CASSFGTGPYEQYF.

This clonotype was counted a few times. The CDR3 loop reads CASSLLPSGANVLTF. Written as DNA, the CDR3 is TGCGCCAGCAGCTTGCTTCCGTCTGGGGCCAACGTCCTGACTTTC. The rearrangement joins TRBV5-1 to TRBJ2-6; no clear D gene. The V gene's germline CDR1 is SGHRS and CDR2 YFSETQ. The CDR3 runs 15 residues. V was clipped by 1 base and J by 1 base, with 6 bases between them.

The CDR3 reads CASSTWRGVPNTGELFF. The CDR3 DNA reads TGTGCCAGCAGCACCTGGCGGGGGGTGCCGAACACCGGGGAGCTGTTTTTT. The chain couples TRBV7-9 to TRBJ2-2, with 8 bases that match TRBD2. V gave up 5 bases and J gave up 0 bases; unmatched junction bases: 8. The CDR3 has 17 residues. From germline, CDR1 is SEHNR and CDR2 FQNEAQ (reference sequence).

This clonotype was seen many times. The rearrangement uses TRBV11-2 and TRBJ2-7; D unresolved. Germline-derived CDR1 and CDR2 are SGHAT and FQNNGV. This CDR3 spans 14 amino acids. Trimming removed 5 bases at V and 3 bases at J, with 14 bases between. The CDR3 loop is CASSPLRSVYEQYF. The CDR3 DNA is TGTGCCAGCAGCCCCCTCCGATCGGTCTACGAGCAGTACTTC.

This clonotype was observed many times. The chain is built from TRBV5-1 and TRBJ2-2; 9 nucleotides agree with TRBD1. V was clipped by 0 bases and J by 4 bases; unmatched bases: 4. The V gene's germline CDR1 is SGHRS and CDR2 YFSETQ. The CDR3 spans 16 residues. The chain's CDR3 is CASSLGDRAGTGELFF. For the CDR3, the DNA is TGCGCCAGCAGCTTGGGGGACAGGGCGGGCACCGGGGAGCTGTTTTTT.

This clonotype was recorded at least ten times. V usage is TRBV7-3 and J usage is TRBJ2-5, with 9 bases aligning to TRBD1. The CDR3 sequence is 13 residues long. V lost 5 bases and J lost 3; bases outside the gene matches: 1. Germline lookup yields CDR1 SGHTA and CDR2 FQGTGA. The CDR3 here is CASSRDREETQYF. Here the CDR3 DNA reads TGTGCCAGCAGCCGGGACAGGGAAGAGACCCAGTACTTC.

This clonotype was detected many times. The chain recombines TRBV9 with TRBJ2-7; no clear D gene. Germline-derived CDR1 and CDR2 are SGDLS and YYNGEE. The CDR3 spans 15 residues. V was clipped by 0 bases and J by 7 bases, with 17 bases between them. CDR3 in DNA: TGTGCCAGCAGCGTAGACGGACGGGCAGGCCGGGAGCAGTACTTC. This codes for CASSVDGRAGREQYF.

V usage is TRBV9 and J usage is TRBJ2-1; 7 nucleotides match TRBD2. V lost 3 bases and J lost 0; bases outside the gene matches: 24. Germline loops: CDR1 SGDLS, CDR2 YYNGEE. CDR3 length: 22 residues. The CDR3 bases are TGTGCCAGCAGCGCCCGGGGGACCAGCGGGGAGTTCGTCCGTAGCTCCTACAATGAGCAGTTCTTC. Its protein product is CASSARGTSGEFVRSSYNEQFF.

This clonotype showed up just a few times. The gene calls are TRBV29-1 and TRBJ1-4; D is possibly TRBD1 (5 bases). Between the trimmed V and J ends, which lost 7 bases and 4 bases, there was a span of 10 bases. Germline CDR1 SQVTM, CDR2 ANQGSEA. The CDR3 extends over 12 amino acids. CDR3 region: CSARDGNEKLFF. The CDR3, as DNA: TGCAGCGCCCGGGACGGTAATGAAAAACTGTTTTTT.

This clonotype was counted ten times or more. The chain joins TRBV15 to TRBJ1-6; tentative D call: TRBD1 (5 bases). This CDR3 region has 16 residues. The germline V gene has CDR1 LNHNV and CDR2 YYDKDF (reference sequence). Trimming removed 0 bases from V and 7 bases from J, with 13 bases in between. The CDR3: CATSRDWRAGNSPLHF. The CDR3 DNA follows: TGTGCCACCAGCAGAGATTGGAGGGCAGGGAATTCACCCCTCCACTTT.

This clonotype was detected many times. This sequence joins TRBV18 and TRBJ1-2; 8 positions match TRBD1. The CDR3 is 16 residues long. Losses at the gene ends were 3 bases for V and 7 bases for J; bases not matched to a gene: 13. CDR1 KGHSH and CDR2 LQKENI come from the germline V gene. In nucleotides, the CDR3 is TGTGCCAGCTCACCCGGACAGGGAGGAGGATATGGTGGCTACACCTTC. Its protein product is CASSPGQGGGYGGYTF.

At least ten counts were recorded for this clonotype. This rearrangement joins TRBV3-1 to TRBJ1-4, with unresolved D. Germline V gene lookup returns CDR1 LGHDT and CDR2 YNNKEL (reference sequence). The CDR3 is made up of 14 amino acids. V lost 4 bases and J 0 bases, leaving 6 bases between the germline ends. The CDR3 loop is CASSPLSTNEKLFF. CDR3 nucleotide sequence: TGTGCCAGCAGCCCTTTATCAACTAATGAAAAACTGTTTTTT.

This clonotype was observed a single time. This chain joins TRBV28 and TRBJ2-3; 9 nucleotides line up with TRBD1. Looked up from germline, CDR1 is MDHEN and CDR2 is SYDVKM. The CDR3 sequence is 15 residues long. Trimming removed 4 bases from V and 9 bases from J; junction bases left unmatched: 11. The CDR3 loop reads CASSSPGQGGGTQYF. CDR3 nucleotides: TGTGCCAGCAGTTCCCCGGGACAGGGTGGAGGGACGCAGTATTTT.

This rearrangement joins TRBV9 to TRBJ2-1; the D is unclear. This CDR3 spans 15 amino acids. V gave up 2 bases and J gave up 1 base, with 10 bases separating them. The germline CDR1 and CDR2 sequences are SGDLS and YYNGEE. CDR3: CASSVYSHSYNEQFF. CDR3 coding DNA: TGTGCCAGCAGCGTTTACTCCCATTCCTACAATGAGCAGTTCTTC.

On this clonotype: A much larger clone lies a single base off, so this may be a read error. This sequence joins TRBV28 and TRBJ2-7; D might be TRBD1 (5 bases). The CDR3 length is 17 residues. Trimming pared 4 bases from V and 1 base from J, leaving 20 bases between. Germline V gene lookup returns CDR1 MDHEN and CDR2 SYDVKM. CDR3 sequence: CASSSRSQQVVSYEQYF. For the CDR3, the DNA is TGTGCCAGCAGTTCACGCTCTCAACAGGTTGTATCCTACGAGCAGTACTTC.